What follows is one TCR beta chain and its context. The sample belongs to a study of CD8 T cells in Susac syndrome. Random hexamers were used to reverse transcribe roughly 0.5 to 1 ug of RNA. TCRdb re-derived calls from the immunoSEQ multiplex PCR reads in MiXCR, one entry per CDR3 protein. This sample has a few hundred thousand distinct CDR3 sequences; around 92% occur once, and the top ten carry roughly 0.064%. The V gene's germline CDR1 is LNHDA and CDR2 SQIVND (reference sequence). The CDR3 loop spans 15 amino acids. V gave up 6 bases and J gave up 4 bases; unmatched junction bases: 6. The chain links TRBV19 to TRBJ2-2, with 9 bases matching TRBD2. Sample: CD4+ T cells from PBMCs. The receptor comes from a human donor with multiple sclerosis. The CDR3 is CASSETSGTTGELFF. CDR3 nucleotides: TGTGCCAGTAGCGAGACTAGCGGAACCACCGGGGAGCTGTTTTTT.